The 8 T cell receptor beta chains given below trace back to one sample, sequenced in a study of blood T cell repertoires in COVID-19. Libraries were prepared by immunoSEQ multiplex PCR; TCRdb keeps only in-frame clonotypes and omits some of them. Of approximately 88,000 clones detected, approximately 84% appear once; the ten largest clones hold about 6%. Sequencing was carried out using peripheral blood. Every receptor here comes from a man between 65 and 85 years old with COVID-19, enrolled during active disease.

The CDR3 spells CASRSSGGYTF. The CDR3 nucleotides read TGTGCCAGCCGGTCCTCAGGGGGCTACACCTTC. The V gene is TRBV27, the J gene TRBJ1-2, with a tentative D call TRBD1 (5 bases). CDR1 MNHEY and CDR2 SMNVEV come from the germline V gene (reference sequence). The length of the CDR3 is 11 residues. V was cut by 8 bases and J by 8 bases, with 12 bases left in between.

The chain couples TRBV6-5 to TRBJ1-5; tentative D call: TRBD1 (6 bases). The germline V gene encodes CDR1 MNHEY and CDR2 SVGAGI. The CDR3 loop spans 14 amino acids. The ends were cut back, 6 bases at V and 11 bases at J, with 20 bases in the middle. DNA for the CDR3: TGTGCCAGCAGGGTGTTGGGGCTTCAGGGGACCCAGCATTTT. This translates into CASRVLGLQGTQHF.

The gene calls are TRBV15 and TRBJ2-7; TRBD2 aligns across 12 bases. Germline V lookup: CDR1 LNHNV, CDR2 YYDKDF (reference sequence). This CDR3 contains 15 residues. V was clipped by 4 bases and J by 6 bases; unmatched bases: 7. DNA of the CDR3: TGTGCCACCAGCACAACTAGCGGGAGGAAAGTCGAGCAGTACTTC. This gives the protein CATSTTSGRKVEQYF.

This chain uses TRBV19 with TRBJ1-2; TRBD1 agrees at 8 bases. The CDR3 length is 15 residues. Germline V gene sequence: CDR1 LNHDA, CDR2 SQIVND (reference sequence). V lost 7 bases and J lost 2; bases outside the gene matches: 9. The chain's CDR3 is CASTTGTGLNYGYTF. CDR3 sequence (DNA): TGTGCCAGTACCACCGGGACAGGTCTAAACTATGGCTACACCTTC.

The rearrangement links TRBV5-4 to TRBJ1-6, with D tentatively TRBD1 (5 bases). CDR1 SGHNT and CDR2 YYREEE come from the germline V gene (reference sequence). V lost 0 bases and J 6 bases, leaving 10 bases between the germline ends. The CDR3 consists of 15 residues. CDR3 region: CASSLGGRGNSPLHF. The DNA of the CDR3 is TGTGCCAGCAGCTTGGGAGGGAGGGGTAATTCACCCCTCCACTTT.

The genes are TRBV6-5 and TRBJ1-1, with TRBD1 as a possible D gene (5 bases). Germline V gene sequence: CDR1 MNHEY, CDR2 SVGAGI. Trimming cost V 6 bases and J 1 base, with 12 bases left between them. The CDR3 loop spans 14 amino acids. CDR3 sequence (DNA): TGTGCCAGCAGGAAGGGGCCCCCGAACACTGAAGCTTTCTTT. As protein: CASRKGPPNTEAFF.

The gene calls are TRBV6-2 or TRBV6-3 and TRBJ1-1; the match to TRBD1 covers 10 bases. CDR1 MNHEY and CDR2 SVGEGT come from the germline V gene. CDR3 length equals 13 residues. V trimming: 6 bases; J trimming: 9 bases; junction bases outside the gene matches: 7. CDR3 sequence (DNA): TGTGCCAGCAGCCCTGGGACAGGGGTCAAAGCTTTCTTT. Translated: CASSPGTGVKAFF.

J is TRBJ1-1 and V is TRBV27; a weak D match, TRBD1 (6 bases). Trimming removed 6 bases at V and 6 bases at J, with 20 bases between. The CDR3 spans 15 residues. Germline V CDR1 and CDR2: MNHEY, SMNVEV (reference sequence). CDR3 sequence reads: CASRRAGTQGAEAFF. The CDR3 nucleotides read TGTGCCAGCAGGCGAGCCGGGACACAAGGCGCTGAAGCTTTCTTT.